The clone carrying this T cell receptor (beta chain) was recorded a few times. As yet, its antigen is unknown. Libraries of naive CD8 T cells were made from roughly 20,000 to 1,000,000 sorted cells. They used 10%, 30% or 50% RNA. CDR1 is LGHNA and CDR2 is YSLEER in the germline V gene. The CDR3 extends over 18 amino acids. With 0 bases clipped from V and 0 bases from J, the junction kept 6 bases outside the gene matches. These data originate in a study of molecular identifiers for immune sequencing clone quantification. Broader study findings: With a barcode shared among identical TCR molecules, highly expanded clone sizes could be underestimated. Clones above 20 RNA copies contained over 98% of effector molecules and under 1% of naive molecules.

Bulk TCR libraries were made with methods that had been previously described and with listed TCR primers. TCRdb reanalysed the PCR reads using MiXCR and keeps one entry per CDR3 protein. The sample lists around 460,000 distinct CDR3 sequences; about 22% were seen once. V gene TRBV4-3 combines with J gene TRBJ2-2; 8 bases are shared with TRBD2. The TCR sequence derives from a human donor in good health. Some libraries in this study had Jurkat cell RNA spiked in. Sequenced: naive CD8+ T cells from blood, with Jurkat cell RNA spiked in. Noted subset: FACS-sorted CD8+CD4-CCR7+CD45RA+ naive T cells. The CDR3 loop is CASSQDLSSGANTGELFF. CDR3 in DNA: TGCGCCAGCAGCCAAGATCTAAGTAGCGGGGCGAACACCGGGGAGCTGTTTTTT.